The 26 T cell receptor beta chains below were found in one sample sequenced in a study of blood T cells in healthy people across ages. With a J-beta primer mix and a sample-barcoded 5' primer, a second PCR ran about 7 to 12 cycles. TCRdb re-derived calls from the 5' RACE reads in MiXCR, one entry per CDR3 protein. This table has fewer than 1.5 million distinct CDR3 sequences, approximately 40% appearing once. The specimen sequenced was blood. These TCRs come from a woman under 30 in good health.

This clonotype came up a few times. This chain connects TRBV18 to TRBJ2-7; possible D gene TRBD1, 6 bases. Trimming left V 5 bases short and J 2 bases short, with 13 bases between. Germline V gene lookup returns CDR1 KGHSH and CDR2 LQKENI. The CDR3 runs to 14 residues. CDR3: CASSAGTTTYEQYF. CDR3 bases: TGTGCCAGCTCAGCCGGGACAACAACCTACGAGCAGTACTTC. The full variable domain, with the rest looked up from reference TRBV18 and TRBJ2-7, is NAGVMQNPRHLVRRRGQEARLRCSPMKGHSHVYWYRQLPEEGLKFMVYLQKENIIDESGMPKERFSAEFPKEGPSILRIQQVVRGDSAAYFCASSAGTTTYEQYFGPGTRLTVT.

The J gene is TRBJ2-7, the V gene TRBV7-2, with a possible D match to TRBD2 (6 bases). CDR1 and CDR2 from the germline V gene are SGHTA and FQGNSA. Deletions cut 9 bases from V and 3 bases from J, with 15 bases between. The CDR3 contains 13 residues. The CDR3 loop reads CASGGLAFYEQYF. For the CDR3, the DNA is TGTGCCAGTGGGGGACTGGCTTTCTACGAGCAGTACTTC.

In its sample, this clonotype was seen a few times. This chain links TRBV7-2 with TRBJ1-2; 8 bases fit TRBD1. There are 15 residues in the CDR3. With V trimmed by 1 base and J by 7 bases, 8 bases remained unmatched. Germline V CDR1 and CDR2: SGHTA, FQGNSA. This CDR3 reads CASSLGLLQGGGYTF. CDR3 bases: TGTGCCAGCAGCTTAGGACTCTTACAGGGGGGTGGCTACACCTTC.

V is TRBV3-1 and J is TRBJ2-3, with D possibly TRBD2 on 5 matching bases. Deletions cut 1 base from V and 2 bases from J, with 22 bases between. This CDR3 contains 19 residues. Germline CDR1 reads LGHDT; CDR2 reads YNNKEL (reference sequence). In DNA, the CDR3 is TGTGCCAGCAGCCAAGGGGGTTCGAGGTCGTCGGGGATCACAGATACGCAGTATTTT. Translation: CASSQGGSRSSGITDTQYF.

This sequence joins TRBV15 and TRBJ1-6; no definite D call. Deletions cut 8 bases from V and 7 bases from J, with 9 bases between. This CDR3 region has 12 residues. Per germline, CDR1 LNHNV and CDR2 YYDKDF (reference sequence). CDR3 residues: CATGNYNSPLHF. DNA for the CDR3: TGTGCCACCGGCAACTACAATTCACCCCTCCACTTT.

The chain carries TRBV30 and TRBJ1-5, with D possibly being TRBD1 (5 bases). Germline V CDR1 and CDR2: GTSNPN, SVGIG (reference sequence). V dropped 1 base and J dropped 6 bases, with 13 bases sitting between them. This CDR3 has 14 residues. CDR3 in amino acids: CAWSGTTISQPQHF. In DNA, the CDR3 is TGTGCCTGGAGTGGGACAACTATAAGTCAGCCCCAGCATTTT.

The chain carries TRBV12-3 or TRBV12-4 and TRBJ2-7; tentative D call: TRBD2 (6 bases). The CDR3 sequence is 17 residues long. V lost 3 bases, J lost 5 bases, and 23 bases lay in between. CDR3 in DNA: TGTGCCAGCAGTTTCCCCCTCACCGGGACTTCTTCCCACGAGCAGTACTTC. Its protein product is CASSFPLTGTSSHEQYF.

The table lists this clonotype with many counts. The chain links TRBV20-1 to TRBJ2-3; TRBD2 aligns across 14 bases. The CDR3 has 15 residues. The germline V gene has CDR1 DFQATT and CDR2 SNEGSKA (reference sequence). The CDR3 region is CSARGTSGSTDTQYF. The CDR3, as DNA: TGCAGCGCCCGGGGGACTAGCGGGAGTACAGATACGCAGTATTTT.

This clonotype was detected a few times. The CDR3, as DNA: TGTGCCAGCAGCCCTAGCGGGAGGACCTACAATGAGCAGTTCTTC. It yields the protein CASSPSGRTYNEQFF. The chain carries TRBV6-6 and TRBJ2-1; the match to TRBD2 covers 11 bases. The CDR3 contains 15 residues. Germline CDR1 MNHNY, CDR2 SVGAGI (reference sequence). The junction had 3 bases not matched to a gene; V was cut back by 6 bases and J by 2 bases.

This chain connects TRBV9 to TRBJ2-7, with D possibly TRBD1 on 5 matching bases. This CDR3 region has 14 residues. V lost 5 bases to trimming and J lost 2 bases, with 14 bases between them. From germline, CDR1 is SGDLS and CDR2 YYNGEE. The CDR3 region has the DNA TGTGCCAGCAGAGGGGTAATTAACACCTACGAGCAGTACTTC. This sequence encodes CASRGVINTYEQYF.

In this sample, this clonotype turned up a few times. The chain joins TRBV6-5 to TRBJ1-4; D not certain. V lost 8 bases and J lost 5, with 15 bases in between. Germline values: CDR1 MNHEY, CDR2 SVGAGI. The CDR3 is made up of 14 amino acids. The DNA for the CDR3 is TGTGCCAGCTCTTCCGCTGCCACAAATGAAAAACTGTTTTTT. This translates into CASSSAATNEKLFF.

This clonotype was detected many times. The chain couples TRBV14 to TRBJ1-5, with D unresolved. The V gene lost 2 bases and the J gene lost 0 bases, with 17 bases spanning the gap. Germline lookup yields CDR1 SGHDN and CDR2 FVKESK. The CDR3 extends over 18 amino acids. CDR3 protein: CASSQPTQTEYSNQPQHF. DNA for the CDR3: TGTGCCAGCAGCCAACCCACCCAGACGGAGTATAGCAATCAGCCCCAGCATTTT. Complete variable domain (other parts from reference TRBV14 and TRBJ1-5): EAGVTQFPSHSVIEKGQTVTLRCDPISGHDNLYWYRRVMGKEIKFLLHFVKESKQDESGMPNNRFLAERTGGTYSTLKVQPAELEDSGVYFCASSQPTQTEYSNQPQHFGDGTRLSIL.

The gene calls are TRBV20-1 and TRBJ2-3; possible D gene TRBD2, 6 bases. Per germline, CDR1 DFQATT and CDR2 SNEGSKA (reference sequence). The CDR3 runs 15 residues. Trimming removed 3 bases at V and 0 bases at J, with 13 bases between. CDR3 sequence: CSARSISGSTDTQYF. CDR3 in DNA: TGCAGTGCTAGGTCCATCAGCGGGAGCACAGATACGCAGTATTTT.

The sample holds a few counts of this clonotype. V usage is TRBV10-3 and J usage is TRBJ2-7; D may match TRBD1 or TRBD2 (6 bases each). V lost 0 bases to trimming and J lost 2 bases, with 14 bases between them. CDR3 size: 16 residues. Germline V gives CDR1 ENHRY, CDR2 SYGVKD. DNA for the CDR3: TGTGCCATCAGTGAGTCGACCCCGGGGGCAGCCTACGAGCAGTACTTC. Translated, it gives CAISESTPGAAYEQYF.

The chain has TRBV27 and TRBJ1-4; 8 bases are shared with TRBD1. The trim removed 5 bases at V and 5 bases at J, leaving 7 bases unmatched. The CDR3 is made up of 15 amino acids. Germline assignment: CDR1 MNHEY and CDR2 SMNVEV (reference sequence). CDR3 in amino acids: CASSTHRGMNEKLFF. DNA of the CDR3: TGTGCCAGCAGTACCCACAGGGGGATGAATGAAAAACTGTTTTTT. Using reference TRBV27 and TRBJ1-4 for the parts outside the CDR3, the full variable domain is EAQVTQNPRYLITVTGKKLTVTCSQNMNHEYMSWYRQDPGLGLRQIYYSMNVEVTDKGDVPEGYKVSRKEKRNFPLILESPSPNQTSLYFCASSTHRGMNEKLFFGSGTQLSVL.

V gene TRBV3-1 combines with J gene TRBJ2-3; 7 bases match TRBD1. This CDR3 comprises 15 residues. V lost 1 base and J lost 1; bases outside the gene matches: 2. The germline gives CDR1 LGHDT, CDR2 YNNKEL (reference sequence). CDR3 protein: CASSQADRGTDTQYF. The CDR3 DNA follows: TGTGCCAGCAGCCAAGCCGACAGGGGCACAGATACGCAGTATTTT.

The V gene is TRBV6-5, the J gene TRBJ2-1, with TRBD2 identical over 8 bases. The end of the DNA is better explained by TRBJ2-7, so the J call may be wrong. The CDR3 consists of 15 residues. CDR1 MNHEY and CDR2 SVGAGI come from the germline V gene. CDR3 in amino acids: CASSYVAGGYNEQYF. In DNA, the CDR3 is TGTGCCAGCAGTTACGTCGCGGGGGGCTACAATGAGCAGTACTTC.

The CDR3 DNA is TGCGCCAGCAGCTTGGGGACACTCCTTGAGCAGTACTTC. This translates into CASSLGTLLEQYF. The chain links TRBV5-1 to TRBJ2-5; a possible D gene is TRBD1 (5 bases). The CDR3 length is 13 residues. Germline V gene data show CDR1 as SGHRS and CDR2 as YFSETQ. The germline V and J ends were trimmed by 0 bases and 11 bases, with 14 bases remaining between them.

The chain has TRBV27 and TRBJ2-3; 9 positions agree with TRBD1. This CDR3 is 16 amino acids long. Per germline, CDR1 MNHEY and CDR2 SMNVEV (reference sequence). V gave up 1 base and J gave up 3 bases; unmatched junction bases: 5. This CDR3 reads CASSLWTGQGTDTQYF. DNA for the CDR3: TGTGCCAGCAGTTTATGGACCGGACAGGGGACAGATACGCAGTATTTT.

The chain carries TRBV2 and TRBJ2-5, with D possibly being TRBD1 (6 bases). Trimming left V 2 bases short and J 4 bases short, with 11 bases between. This CDR3 spans 14 amino acids. From germline, CDR1 is SNHLY and CDR2 FYNNEI. CDR3 loop: CASSEQGPRETQYF. CDR3 sequence (DNA): TGTGCCAGCAGTGAACAGGGGCCGCGAGAGACCCAGTACTTC.

This sequence joins TRBV3-1 and TRBJ2-7; the D is unclear. Trimming removed 0 bases from V and 7 bases from J, with 16 bases in between. This CDR3 is built from 15 residues. Germline loops: CDR1 LGHDT, CDR2 YNNKEL (reference sequence). For the CDR3, the DNA is TGTGCCAGCAGCCAAGATCCGTACTTGGCTTGGGAGCAGTACTTC. The encoded protein is CASSQDPYLAWEQYF.

This clonotype was seen once. The V and J genes are TRBV7-3 and TRBJ2-3; either TRBD1 or TRBD2 may supply D (5 bases each). CDR3 length equals 19 residues. Trimming removed 5 bases from V and 4 bases from J, with 28 bases in between. Germline V gives CDR1 SGHTA, CDR2 FQGTGA. CDR3 in amino acids: CASSHGPARGLLAADTQYF. CDR3 in DNA: TGTGCCAGCAGCCACGGACCAGCGAGGGGCCTCTTGGCCGCAGATACGCAGTATTTT.

The chain links TRBV18 to TRBJ2-1, with D possibly TRBD2 on 6 matching bases. Germline values: CDR1 KGHSH, CDR2 LQKENI. Trimming pared 8 bases from V and 2 bases from J, leaving 10 bases between. The CDR3 totals 13 residues. CDR3 in DNA: TGTGCCAGCGATCCGGGAGCCTACAATGAGCAGTTCTTC. It translates to CASDPGAYNEQFF. The complete variable domain, with remaining parts taken from reference TRBV18 and TRBJ2-1, reads NAGVMQNPRHLVRRRGQEARLRCSPMKGHSHVYWYRQLPEEGLKFMVYLQKENIIDESGMPKERFSAEFPKEGPSILRIQQVVRGDSAAYFCASDPGAYNEQFFGPGTRLTVL.

The chain carries TRBV7-3 and TRBJ2-3, with 7 positions matching TRBD1. Germline CDR1 and CDR2: SGHTA and FQGTGA. The CDR3 runs 15 residues. Unmatched junction bases numbered 5, after V lost 4 bases and J lost 1 base. The CDR3 spells CASSYRGMGTDTQYF. CDR3 bases: TGTGCCAGCAGCTACAGGGGAATGGGCACAGATACGCAGTATTTT.

V gene TRBV6-1 combines with J gene TRBJ2-1; TRBD1 might be the D (5 bases). The DNA end is a closer match to TRBJ2-7, so the J assignment may be wrong. Germline values: CDR1 MNHNS, CDR2 SASEGT. The CDR3 consists of 17 residues. In DNA, the CDR3 is TGTGCCAGCAGTCCCGGTGGGGCTCTTAGCTCCTACAATGAGCAGTACTTC. Amino acids: CASSPGGALSSYNEQYF.

This clonotype occurred once. J is TRBJ2-2 and V is TRBV2, with TRBD2 identical over 8 bases. Per germline, CDR1 SNHLY and CDR2 FYNNEI. With V trimmed by 2 bases and J by 1 base, 3 bases remained unmatched. The CDR3 covers 16 residues. The CDR3 nucleotides read TGTGCCAGCAGTGAATACGGGGGGGTGAACACCGGGGAGCTGTTTTTT. This sequence encodes CASSEYGGVNTGELFF.